Presented here are 27 T cell receptor beta chains from one specimen sequenced in a study of CD8 T cells in Susac syndrome. About 0.5 to 1 ug RNA was reverse transcribed with random hexamers. TCRdb itself ran the immunoSEQ multiplex PCR reads through MiXCR, one entry per CDR3 protein. The data show over 95,000 distinct CDR3 sequences, around 90% seen once. Sample: CD4+ T cells from PBMCs. The receptor set was obtained from a human donor in good health.

Here the CDR3 DNA reads TGTGCCAGCAGCTTATCGACTGACAACTATGGCTACACCTTC. As protein: CASSLSTDNYGYTF. J is TRBJ1-2 and V is TRBV5-4; D is unresolved. This CDR3 has 14 residues. CDR1 is SGHNT and CDR2 is YYREEE in the germline V gene (reference sequence). The V end was cut by 2 bases, the J end by 2 bases, with 10 bases between.

The chain joins TRBV12-3 or TRBV12-4 to TRBJ1-5; possible D gene TRBD1, 6 bases. Trimming removed 5 bases at V and 4 bases at J, with 15 bases between. The CDR3 has 15 amino acids. The CDR3 loop is CASSPSQGGNQPQHF. The CDR3 coding sequence is TGTGCCAGCAGTCCGTCACAGGGAGGTAATCAGCCCCAGCATTTT.

This chain joins TRBV18 and TRBJ1-5; D might be TRBD1 (6 bases). The CDR3 has 17 amino acids. The germline CDR1 and CDR2 sequences are KGHSH and LQKENI. Trimming left V 0 bases short and J 1 base short, with 13 bases between. CDR3 amino acids: CASSPPETGTSNQPQHF. The CDR3 DNA follows: TGTGCCAGCTCACCACCGGAGACAGGCACGAGCAATCAGCCCCAGCATTTT.

The chain employs TRBV2 and TRBJ1-3; the D gene is possibly TRBD1 (5 bases). The CDR3 length is 15 residues. Deletions cut 4 bases from V and 2 bases from J, with 12 bases between. Germline values: CDR1 SNHLY, CDR2 FYNNEI. In DNA, the CDR3 is TGTGCCAGCAGTGTGGGGACTGGCCCTGGAAACACCATATATTTT. It is translated as CASSVGTGPGNTIYF.

The chain employs TRBV9 and TRBJ1-1, with TRBD1 matching over 9 bases. With 4 bases clipped from V and 7 bases from J, the junction kept 8 bases outside the gene matches. This CDR3 is 14 amino acids long. CDR1 and CDR2 from the germline V gene are SGDLS and YYNGEE. This CDR3 reads CASSPQTGGFEAFF. For the CDR3, the DNA is TGTGCCAGCAGCCCCCAGACAGGGGGTTTTGAAGCTTTCTTT.

This clonotype showed up just a few times. This rearrangement joins TRBV5-4 to TRBJ2-1; D call uncertain. The germline gives CDR1 SGHNT, CDR2 YYREEE (reference sequence). The CDR3 contains 12 residues. Trimming removed 4 bases from V and 8 bases from J, with 10 bases in between. The CDR3 loop is CASSHAPHEQFF. In DNA, the CDR3 is TGTGCCAGCAGCCATGCACCTCATGAGCAGTTCTTC.

V and J are TRBV25-1 and TRBJ1-2, with 10 bases matching TRBD1. The CDR3 totals 14 residues. The V segment lost 4 bases and the J segment 2 bases; nucleotides outside the gene matches: 1. Germline V lookup: CDR1 MGHDK, CDR2 SYGVNS. The CDR3 DNA is TGTGCCAGCAGTGCGGGACAGGGGAACTATGGCTACACCTTC. Translated: CASSAGQGNYGYTF.

The V gene is TRBV7-2, the J gene TRBJ1-5; TRBD1 matches at 7 bases. The CDR3 loop spans 12 amino acids. Germline loops: CDR1 SGHTA, CDR2 FQGNSA. The V gene end was trimmed by 5 bases and the J gene end by 9 bases; junction bases not matched to a gene: 4. DNA for the CDR3: TGTGCCAGCAGCCCAGGGGGAGGGCCCCAGCATTTT. Its protein is CASSPGGGPQHF.

The chain recombines TRBV30 with TRBJ1-5; TRBD1 aligns across 7 bases. The CDR3 runs 14 residues. V shed 0 bases, J shed 5 bases, and the junction held 4 bases outside the gene matches. CDR1 GTSNPN and CDR2 SVGIG come from the germline V gene (reference sequence). The CDR3 protein is CAWSVDRAHQPQHF. CDR3 sequence (DNA): TGTGCCTGGAGTGTCGACAGGGCCCATCAGCCCCAGCATTTT.

The chain couples TRBV14 to TRBJ1-2; maybe TRBD1 (5 bases). V was pared by 4 bases and J by 4 bases, with 13 bases between. Germline V lookup: CDR1 SGHDN, CDR2 FVKESK. This CDR3 region has 14 residues. The CDR3 coding sequence is TGTGCCAGCAGCCTCCGGGGACTGAGCTATGGCTACACCTTC. Protein sequence: CASSLRGLSYGYTF.

The chain couples TRBV12-5 to TRBJ2-1; 12 bases map to TRBD2. CDR3 length equals 15 residues. Trimming cost V 6 bases and J 5 bases; bases outside gene matches: 5. Germline values: CDR1 LGHNT, CDR2 FRNRAP. The DNA of the CDR3 is TGTGCTAGTGGACTGGGACTAGCGGGTAACAATGAGCAGTTCTTC. This encodes CASGLGLAGNNEQFF.

The chain couples TRBV2 to TRBJ1-1; D might be TRBD1 (5 bases). V lost 8 bases and J 2 bases, leaving 15 bases between the germline ends. The CDR3 consists of 14 residues. Germline CDR1 SNHLY, CDR2 FYNNEI. This chain's CDR3 is CASGGETVNTEAFF. CDR3 nucleotide sequence: TGTGCCAGCGGCGGAGAGACAGTCAACACTGAAGCTTTCTTT.

The V and J genes are TRBV12-5 and TRBJ1-4; D not certain. The germline gives CDR1 LGHNT, CDR2 FRNRAP. This CDR3 is 13 amino acids long. V lost 3 bases and J lost 8, with 10 bases in between. Here the CDR3 reads CASGFAVGEKLFF. The CDR3 coding sequence is TGTGCTAGTGGTTTTGCAGTCGGGGAAAAACTGTTTTTT.

This sequence joins TRBV7-9 and TRBJ2-7; 11 nucleotides align to TRBD1. Looked up from germline, CDR1 is SEHNR and CDR2 is FQNEAQ (reference sequence). The V segment lost 3 bases and the J segment 6 bases; nucleotides outside the gene matches: 10. This CDR3 region has 16 residues. The CDR3 region has the DNA TGTGCCAGCAGCTTCTTGGCCGGGACAGGGGGGAGCGAGCAGTACTTC. Its protein product is CASSFLAGTGGSEQYF.

The CDR3, as DNA: TGTGCCAGTAGTACGAGGACAGGGGGCAATGAGCAGTTCTTC. Protein product: CASSTRTGGNEQFF. The V call is TRBV19, the J call TRBJ2-1, with 10 bases that match TRBD1. Germline trimming cut 4 bases from V and 6 bases from J; bases unmatched to any gene: 3. The CDR3 extends over 14 amino acids. Per the germline V gene, CDR1 is LNHDA and CDR2 is SQIVND (reference sequence).

V usage is TRBV2 and J usage is TRBJ2-1; D assignment may be TRBD1 or TRBD2 (5 bases each). Germline V gives CDR1 SNHLY, CDR2 FYNNEI. The CDR3 is made up of 19 amino acids. V was pared by 6 bases and J by 0 bases, with 24 bases between. CDR3: CASSNRSGRETLSYNEQFF. The CDR3 region has the DNA TGTGCCAGCAGCAACAGGTCAGGCAGGGAGACCCTCTCCTACAATGAGCAGTTCTTC.

The chain uses TRBV5-1 and TRBJ2-3, with 7 bases identical to TRBD2. Per the germline V gene, CDR1 is SGHRS and CDR2 is YFSETQ. CDR3 length: 14 residues. J gave up 11 bases and V 1 base, and 10 bases lay outside the gene matches. CDR3 bases: TGCGCCAGCAGCTTGCGAGCGGGGCCCTTCGGGCAGTATTTT. Residues: CASSLRAGPFGQYF.

The chain is built from TRBV5-8 and TRBJ2-1, with D perhaps TRBD1 or TRBD2 (5 bases each). V shed 4 bases and J shed 3 bases, with 17 bases lying between them. Germline CDR1 and CDR2: SGHTS and YDEGEE. CDR3 size: 16 residues. CDR3 in amino acids: CASSLGTVSIYNEQFF. Written as DNA, the CDR3 is TGTGCCAGCAGCCTTGGGACCGTATCTATCTACAATGAGCAGTTCTTC. The full variable domain, rest sourced from reference TRBV5-8 and TRBJ2-1, is EAGVTQSPTHLIKTRGQQATLRCSPISGHTSVYWYQQALGLGLQFLLWYDEGEERNRGNFPPRFSGRQFPNYSSELNVNALELEDSALYLCASSLGTVSIYNEQFFGPGTRLTVL.

This sequence joins TRBV6-2 or TRBV6-3 and TRBJ2-1, with 9 bases lining up with TRBD2. This CDR3 contains 13 residues. CDR1 and CDR2 from the germline V gene are MNHEY and SVGEGT. The J segment lost 6 bases and the V segment lost 5 bases, leaving 2 bases of the junction unmatched. CDR3 amino acids: CASSGTSPNEQFF. The CDR3 nucleotides read TGTGCCAGCAGTGGGACTAGCCCCAATGAGCAGTTCTTC.

The chain has TRBV23-1 and TRBJ1-2; perhaps TRBD1 as D (6 bases). TRBV23-1 is noted as an ORF with a role that remains uncertain. The CDR3 spans 17 residues. Trimming cost V 2 bases and J 7 bases, with 23 bases left between them. The CDR3, as DNA: TGCGCCAGCAGTCAAGGCCAGGGGAAAGGAGGCTTCCCTGGCTACACCTTC. Translation gives CASSQGQGKGGFPGYTF.

This CDR3 reads CASSLTQRYQETQYF. For the CDR3, the DNA is TGTGCCAGCAGCTTGACACAGAGGTACCAAGAGACCCAGTACTTC. The V and J genes are TRBV7-2 and TRBJ2-5; no firm D call. This CDR3 region has 15 residues. CDR1 and CDR2 from the germline V gene are SGHTA and FQGNSA. The germline V and J ends were trimmed by 3 bases and 0 bases, with 11 bases remaining between them.

The chain recombines TRBV19 with TRBJ2-2, with D unclear. CDR1 is LNHDA and CDR2 is SQIVND in the germline V gene (reference sequence). Trimming cost V 2 bases and J 0 bases, with 10 bases left between them. The length of the CDR3 is 16 residues. CDR3 DNA: TGTGCCAGTAGTATATCCTCTCTTACGAACACCGGGGAGCTGTTTTTT. This codes for CASSISSLTNTGELFF.

V gene TRBV6-2 or TRBV6-3 combines with J gene TRBJ1-1; a weak D match, TRBD1 (6 bases). V was pared by 9 bases and J by 2 bases, with 16 bases between. Germline CDR1 and CDR2: MNHEY and SVGEGT. The CDR3 has 14 amino acids. CDR3 DNA sequence: TGTGCCAGTCCCCCCCGGGGGGGCAACACTGAAGCTTTCTTT. Amino acids: CASPPRGGNTEAFF.

V gene TRBV20-1 combines with J gene TRBJ2-4; D gene ambiguous. The ends were cut back, 6 bases at V and 2 bases at J, with 8 bases in the middle. Germline V gene data show CDR1 as DFQATT and CDR2 as SNEGSKA (reference sequence). The CDR3 runs 12 residues. The chain's CDR3 is CSAQPTKNIQYF. CDR3 in DNA: TGCAGTGCACAGCCAACCAAAAACATTCAGTACTTC.

The chain links TRBV7-2 to TRBJ1-5; a possible D gene is TRBD1 (6 bases). Looked up from germline, CDR1 is SGHTA and CDR2 is FQGNSA. The germline V and J ends were trimmed by 3 bases and 6 bases, with 12 bases remaining between them. There are 14 residues in the CDR3. The CDR3 DNA follows: TGTGCCAGCAGCTTGGGGGGGCCGAGTCAGCCCCAGCATTTT. Translation: CASSLGGPSQPQHF.

The gene calls are TRBV25-1 and TRBJ2-2; the D is unclear. Germline CDR1 MGHDK, CDR2 SYGVNS. V was pared by 0 bases and J by 1 base, with 12 bases between. This CDR3 contains 17 residues. CDR3 residues: CASSEYAQRENTGELFF. Written as DNA, the CDR3 is TGTGCCAGCAGTGAATATGCACAGAGAGAGAACACCGGGGAGCTGTTTTTT.

The V and J genes are TRBV19 and TRBJ1-1; D ambiguous. Germline V gene sequence: CDR1 LNHDA, CDR2 SQIVND (reference sequence). Trimming pared 5 bases from V and 3 bases from J, leaving 13 bases between. This CDR3 spans 14 amino acids. In nucleotides, the CDR3 is TGTGCCAGTAGTTTTTCACATACGTACACTGAAGCTTTCTTT. It yields the protein CASSFSHTYTEAFF.